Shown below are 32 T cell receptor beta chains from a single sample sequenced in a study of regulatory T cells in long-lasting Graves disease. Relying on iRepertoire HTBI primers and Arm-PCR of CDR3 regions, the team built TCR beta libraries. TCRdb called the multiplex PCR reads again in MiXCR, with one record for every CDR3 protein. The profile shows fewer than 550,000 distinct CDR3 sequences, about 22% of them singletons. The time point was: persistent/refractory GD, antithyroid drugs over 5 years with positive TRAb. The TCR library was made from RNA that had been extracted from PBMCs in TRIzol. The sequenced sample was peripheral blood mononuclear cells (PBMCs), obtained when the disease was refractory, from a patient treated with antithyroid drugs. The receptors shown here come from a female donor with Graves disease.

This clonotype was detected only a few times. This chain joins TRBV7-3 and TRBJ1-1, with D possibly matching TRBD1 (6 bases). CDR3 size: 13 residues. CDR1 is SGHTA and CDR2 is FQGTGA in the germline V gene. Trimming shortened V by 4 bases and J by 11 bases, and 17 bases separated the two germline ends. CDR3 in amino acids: CASSSPPGGQAFF. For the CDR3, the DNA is TGTGCCAGCAGCTCCCCCCCGGGGGGGCAGGCTTTCTTT.

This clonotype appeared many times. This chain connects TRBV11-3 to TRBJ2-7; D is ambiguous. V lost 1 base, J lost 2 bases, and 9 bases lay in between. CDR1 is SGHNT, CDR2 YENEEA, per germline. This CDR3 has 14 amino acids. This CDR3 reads CASSLAPGAYEQYF. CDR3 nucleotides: TGTGCCAGCAGCTTAGCCCCAGGCGCCTACGAGCAGTACTTC.

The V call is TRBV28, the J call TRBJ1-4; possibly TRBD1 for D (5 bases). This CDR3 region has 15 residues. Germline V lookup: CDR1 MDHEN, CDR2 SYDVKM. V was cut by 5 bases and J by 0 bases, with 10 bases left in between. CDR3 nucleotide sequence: TGTGCCAGCAGTGACGACAGTGCAACTAATGAAAAACTGTTTTTT. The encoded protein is CASSDDSATNEKLFF.

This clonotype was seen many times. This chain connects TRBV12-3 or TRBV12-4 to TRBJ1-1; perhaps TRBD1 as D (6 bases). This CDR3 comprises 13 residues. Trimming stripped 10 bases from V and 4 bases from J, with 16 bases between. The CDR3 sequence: CATRQGPVTEAFF. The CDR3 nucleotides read TGTGCCACTCGTCAGGGGCCTGTCACTGAAGCTTTCTTT.

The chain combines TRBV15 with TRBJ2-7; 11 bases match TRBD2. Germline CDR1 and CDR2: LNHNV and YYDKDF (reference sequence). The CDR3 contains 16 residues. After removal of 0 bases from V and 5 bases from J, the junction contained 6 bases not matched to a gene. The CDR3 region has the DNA TGTGCCACCAGCAGAGAAGGCACTAGCGGGGGAGACGAGCAGTACTTC. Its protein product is CATSREGTSGGDEQYF.

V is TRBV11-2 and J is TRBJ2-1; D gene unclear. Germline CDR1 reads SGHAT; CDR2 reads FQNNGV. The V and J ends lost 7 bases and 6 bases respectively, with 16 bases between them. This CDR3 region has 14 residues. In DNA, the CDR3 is TGTGCCAGCAATCTGCGCGGATTGAGCAATGAGCAGTTCTTC. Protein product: CASNLRGLSNEQFF. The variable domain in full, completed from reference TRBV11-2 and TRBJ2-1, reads EAGVAQSPRYKIIEKRQSVAFWCNPISGHATLYWYQQILGQGPKLLIQFQNNGVVDDSQLPKDRFSAERLKGVDSTLKIQPAKLEDSAVYLCASNLRGLSNEQFFGPGTRLTVL.

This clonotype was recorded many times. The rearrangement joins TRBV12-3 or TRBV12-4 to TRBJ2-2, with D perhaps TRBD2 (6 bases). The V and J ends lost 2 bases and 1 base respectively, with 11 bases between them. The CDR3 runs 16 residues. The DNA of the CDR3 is TGTGCCAGCAGTTTATTTGGTAGCGGGAACACCGGGGAGCTGTTTTTT. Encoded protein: CASSLFGSGNTGELFF.

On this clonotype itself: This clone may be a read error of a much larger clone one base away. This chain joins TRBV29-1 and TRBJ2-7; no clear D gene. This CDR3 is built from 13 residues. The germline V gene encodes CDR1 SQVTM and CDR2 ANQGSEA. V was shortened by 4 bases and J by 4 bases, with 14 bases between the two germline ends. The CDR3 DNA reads TGCAGCGTTGTGTCGCCCCCCCATTACGAGCAGTACTTC. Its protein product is CSVVSPPHYEQYF.

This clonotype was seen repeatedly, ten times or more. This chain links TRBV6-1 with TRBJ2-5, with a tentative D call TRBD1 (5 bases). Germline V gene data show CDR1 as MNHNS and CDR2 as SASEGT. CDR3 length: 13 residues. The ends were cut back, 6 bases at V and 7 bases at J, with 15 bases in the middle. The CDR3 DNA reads TGTGCCAGCAGACTCCGGCAGGGTACGACCCAGTACTTC. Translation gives CASRLRQGTTQYF.

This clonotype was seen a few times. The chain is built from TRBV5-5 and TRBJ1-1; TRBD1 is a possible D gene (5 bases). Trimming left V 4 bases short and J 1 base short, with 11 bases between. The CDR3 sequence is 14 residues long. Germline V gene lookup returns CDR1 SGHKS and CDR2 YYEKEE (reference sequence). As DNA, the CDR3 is TGTGCCAGCAGCGGGGGAGAGGAGAACACTGAAGCTTTCTTT. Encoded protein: CASSGGEENTEAFF.

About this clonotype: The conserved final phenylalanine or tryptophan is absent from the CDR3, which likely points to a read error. The CDR3 sequence: CASSPGRRTEAFS. DNA of the CDR3: TGTGCCAGCAGTCCGGGCCGGAGGACTGAAGCTTTCTCT. The rearrangement joins TRBV12-3 or TRBV12-4 to TRBJ1-1; D ambiguous. The V end was cut by 5 bases, the J end by 5 bases, with 12 bases between. This CDR3 region has 13 residues.

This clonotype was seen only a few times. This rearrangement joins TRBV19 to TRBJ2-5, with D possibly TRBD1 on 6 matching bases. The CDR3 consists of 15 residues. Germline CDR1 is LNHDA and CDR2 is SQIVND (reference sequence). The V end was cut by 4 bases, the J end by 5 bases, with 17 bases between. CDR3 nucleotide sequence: TGTGCCAGTAGTAATCGTCCAGGGGATGCGGAGACCCAGTACTTC. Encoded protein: CASSNRPGDAETQYF.

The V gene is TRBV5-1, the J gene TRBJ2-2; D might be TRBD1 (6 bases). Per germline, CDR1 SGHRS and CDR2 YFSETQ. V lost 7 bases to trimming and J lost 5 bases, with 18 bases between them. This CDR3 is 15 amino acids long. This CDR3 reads CASSTTGIDTGELFF. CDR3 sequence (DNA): TGCGCCAGCTCCACTACAGGGATTGATACCGGGGAGCTGTTTTTT.

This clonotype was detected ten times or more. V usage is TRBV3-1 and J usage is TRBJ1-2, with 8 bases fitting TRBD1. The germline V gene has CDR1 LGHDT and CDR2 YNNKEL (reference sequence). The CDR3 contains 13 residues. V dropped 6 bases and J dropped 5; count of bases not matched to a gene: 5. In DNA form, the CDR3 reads TGTGCCAGCAGATCGGGACAGGCGTATGGCTACACCTTC. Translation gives CASRSGQAYGYTF.

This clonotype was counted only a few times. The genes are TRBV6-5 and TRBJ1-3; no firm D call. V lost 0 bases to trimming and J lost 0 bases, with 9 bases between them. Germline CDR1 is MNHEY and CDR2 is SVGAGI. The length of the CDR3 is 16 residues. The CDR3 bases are TGTGCCAGCAGTTACTCTGTACGGTACTCTGGAAACACCATATATTTT. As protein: CASSYSVRYSGNTIYF.

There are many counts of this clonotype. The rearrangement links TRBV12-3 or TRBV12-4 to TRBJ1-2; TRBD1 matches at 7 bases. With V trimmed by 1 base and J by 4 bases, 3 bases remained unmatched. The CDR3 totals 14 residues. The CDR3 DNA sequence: TGTGCCAGCAGTTTAGGCGCAGGGGGCTATGGCTACACCTTC. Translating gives CASSLGAGGYGYTF.

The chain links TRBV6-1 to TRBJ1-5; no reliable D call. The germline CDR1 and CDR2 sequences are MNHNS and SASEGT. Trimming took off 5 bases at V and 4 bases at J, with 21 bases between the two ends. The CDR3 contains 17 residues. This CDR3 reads CASSKQPALGGNQPQHF. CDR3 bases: TGTGCCAGCAGTAAACAGCCCGCCCTGGGAGGGAATCAGCCCCAGCATTTT.

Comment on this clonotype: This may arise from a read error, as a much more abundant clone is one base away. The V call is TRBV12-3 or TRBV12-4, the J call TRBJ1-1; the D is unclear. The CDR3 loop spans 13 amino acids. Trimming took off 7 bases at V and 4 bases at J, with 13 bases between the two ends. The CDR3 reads CASIGLESTEAFF. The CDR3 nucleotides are TGTGCCAGCATCGGACTGGAGAGCACTGAAGCTTTCTTT.

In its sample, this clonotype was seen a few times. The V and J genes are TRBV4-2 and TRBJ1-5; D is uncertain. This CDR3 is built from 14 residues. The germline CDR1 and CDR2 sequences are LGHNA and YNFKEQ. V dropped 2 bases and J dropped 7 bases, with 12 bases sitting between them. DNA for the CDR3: TGTGCCAGCAGCCAATGGTCGGCGGGGCAGCCCCAGCATTTT. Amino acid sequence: CASSQWSAGQPQHF.

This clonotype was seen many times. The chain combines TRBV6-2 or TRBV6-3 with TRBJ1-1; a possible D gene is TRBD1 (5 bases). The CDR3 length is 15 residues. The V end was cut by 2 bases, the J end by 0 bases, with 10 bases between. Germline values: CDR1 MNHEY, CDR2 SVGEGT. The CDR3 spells CASSYGHLMNTEAFF. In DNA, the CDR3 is TGTGCCAGCAGTTACGGACACCTCATGAACACTGAAGCTTTCTTT.

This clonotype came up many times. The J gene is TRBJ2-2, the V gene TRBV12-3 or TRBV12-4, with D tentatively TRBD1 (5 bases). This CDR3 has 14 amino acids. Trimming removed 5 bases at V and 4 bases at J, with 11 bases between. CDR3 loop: CASSLGQGTGELFF. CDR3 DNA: TGTGCCAGCAGTCTTGGGCAGGGCACCGGGGAGCTGTTTTTT.

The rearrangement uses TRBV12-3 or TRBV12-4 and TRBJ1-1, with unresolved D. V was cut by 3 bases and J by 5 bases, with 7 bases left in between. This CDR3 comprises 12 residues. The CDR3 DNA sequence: TGTGCCAGCAGTTTTTCATTTACTGAAGCTTTCTTT. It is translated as CASSFSFTEAFF.

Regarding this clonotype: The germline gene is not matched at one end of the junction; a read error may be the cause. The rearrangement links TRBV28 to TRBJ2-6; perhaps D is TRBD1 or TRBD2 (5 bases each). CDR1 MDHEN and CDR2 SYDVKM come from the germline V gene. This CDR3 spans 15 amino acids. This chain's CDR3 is CASSTPWTGANALTF. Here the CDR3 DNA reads TGTGCCAGCAGTACCCCGTGGACTGGGGCCAACGCCCTGACTTTC.

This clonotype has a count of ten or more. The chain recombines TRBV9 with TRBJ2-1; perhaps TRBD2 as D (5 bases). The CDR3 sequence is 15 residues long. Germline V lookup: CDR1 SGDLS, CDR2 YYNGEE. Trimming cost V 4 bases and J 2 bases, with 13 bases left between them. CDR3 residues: CASSPSGIPYNEQFF. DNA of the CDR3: TGTGCCAGCAGCCCCTCCGGGATACCCTACAATGAGCAGTTCTTC. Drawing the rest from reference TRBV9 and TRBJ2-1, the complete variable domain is DSGVTQTPKHLITATGQRVTLRCSPRSGDLSVYWYQQSLDQGLQFLIQYYNGEERAKGNILERFSAQQFPDLHSELNLSSLELGDSALYFCASSPSGIPYNEQFFGPGTRLTVL.

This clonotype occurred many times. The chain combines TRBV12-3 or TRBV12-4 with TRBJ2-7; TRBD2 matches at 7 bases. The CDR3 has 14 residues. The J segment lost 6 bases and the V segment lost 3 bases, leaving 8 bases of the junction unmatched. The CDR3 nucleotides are TGTGCCAGCAGTTTTGGCGGGAGCGGGCTCGAGCAGTACTTC. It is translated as CASSFGGSGLEQYF.

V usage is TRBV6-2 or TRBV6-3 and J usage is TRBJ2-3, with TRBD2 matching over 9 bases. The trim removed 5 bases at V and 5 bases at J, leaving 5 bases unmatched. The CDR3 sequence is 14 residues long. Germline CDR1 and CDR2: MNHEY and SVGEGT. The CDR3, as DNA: TGTGCCAGCAGTACGACTAGCGGTTTAGATACGCAGTATTTT. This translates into CASSTTSGLDTQYF.

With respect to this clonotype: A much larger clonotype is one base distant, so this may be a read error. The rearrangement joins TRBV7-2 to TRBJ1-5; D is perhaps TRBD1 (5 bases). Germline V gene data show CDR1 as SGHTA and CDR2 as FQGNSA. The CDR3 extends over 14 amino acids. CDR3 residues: CANSLSQGWQPQHF. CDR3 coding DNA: TGTGCCAACAGCTTAAGCCAGGGCTGGCAGCCCCAGCATTTT.

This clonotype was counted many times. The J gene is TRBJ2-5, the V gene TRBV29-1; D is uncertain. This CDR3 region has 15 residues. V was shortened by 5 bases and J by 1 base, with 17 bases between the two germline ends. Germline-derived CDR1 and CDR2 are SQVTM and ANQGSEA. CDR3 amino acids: CSVSNDPGLQETQYF. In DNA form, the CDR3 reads TGCAGCGTTTCAAATGACCCGGGCCTCCAAGAGACCCAGTACTTC.

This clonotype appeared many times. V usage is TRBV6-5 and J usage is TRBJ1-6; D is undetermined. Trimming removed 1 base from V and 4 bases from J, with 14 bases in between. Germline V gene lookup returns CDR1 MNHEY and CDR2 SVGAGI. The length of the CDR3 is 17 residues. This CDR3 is CASSYLPPETYNSPLHF. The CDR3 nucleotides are TGTGCCAGCAGTTACTTACCACCTGAAACTTATAATTCACCCCTCCACTTT.

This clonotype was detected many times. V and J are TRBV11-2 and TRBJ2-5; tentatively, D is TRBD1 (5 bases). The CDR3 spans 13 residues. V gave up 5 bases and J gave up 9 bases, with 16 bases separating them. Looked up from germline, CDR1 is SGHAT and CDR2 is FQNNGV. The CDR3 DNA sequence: TGTGCCAGCAGCATACCCACGGCCAGGGCCCAGTACTTC. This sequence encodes CASSIPTARAQYF.

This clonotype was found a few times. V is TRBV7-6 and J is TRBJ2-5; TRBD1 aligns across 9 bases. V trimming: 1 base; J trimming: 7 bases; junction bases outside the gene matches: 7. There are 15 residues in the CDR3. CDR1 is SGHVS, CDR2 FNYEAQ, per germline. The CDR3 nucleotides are TGTGCCAGCAGCTTAGAGAACAGGGGGCAGGTGACCCAGTACTTC. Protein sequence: CASSLENRGQVTQYF.

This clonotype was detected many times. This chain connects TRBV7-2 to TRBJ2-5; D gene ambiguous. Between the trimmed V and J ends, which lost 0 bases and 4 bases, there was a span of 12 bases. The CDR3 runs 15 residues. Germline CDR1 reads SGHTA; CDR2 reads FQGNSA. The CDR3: CASSLAGRISETQYF. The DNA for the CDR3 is TGTGCCAGCAGCTTAGCGGGCAGGATCTCAGAGACCCAGTACTTC.